The sequence of this TCR beta chain was determined in a study of identical twins. CDR3 length: 14 residues. From germline, CDR1 is MNHNS and CDR2 SASEGT. V dropped 6 bases and J dropped 2 bases, with 14 bases sitting between them. TCRdb reprocessed the 5' RACE reads via MiXCR and lists one record per CDR3 protein. The sample has a few hundred thousand distinct CDR3 sequences, roughly 13% seen once. The same sample was also studied in work on yellow fever vaccine responses in identical twins. As that report states: Twins reportedly had a vaccine T cell response that seemed partly convergent, partly personalized.

This TCR was recovered from a young woman in good health. The V and J genes are TRBV6-1 and TRBJ2-7; D is undetermined. The sequencing input was memory (CD45RO+) T cells sorted from blood. Written as DNA, the CDR3 is TGTGCCAGCAGAGATGTGGGCAGTACCTACGAGCAGTACTTC. Translating gives CASRDVGSTYEQYF.